Sequencing of this T cell receptor (beta chain) was carried out in a study of cytomegalovirus exposure and HLA in healthy donors listed by TCRdb under 2017. About the study as a whole: In an earlier analysis of about 560 of the donors, 250 to 350 Gb of sequence data and 100 million or so unique TCR beta sequences from 180 million or so T cells were reported. Rather than using new phenotypic data, the later analysis identified candidate immune exposures from TCR beta sequences and from how often those sequences occurred across donors. Every repertoire in the discovery cohort had been generated on one and the same sequencing platform. The study aimed to test whether cataloging public T cell receptors could reveal signatures of past pathogen exposure. Besides the first cohort of approximately 710 subjects, a separate validation cohort made up of 95 to 150 different subjects was used. Donor age, sex, ethnicity and CMV serostatus were compiled alongside the repertoire data. The number of typed donors differed by locus: about 620-630 for A, B, C, DRB1 and DQB1; 500 to 550 for DQA1; approximately 600 for DPA1; and some 470 for DPB1. High-throughput TCR immunosequencing, statistical association of individual TCRs with disease status, and machine learning were combined to predict cytomegalovirus infection status. Roughly 300 gigabases of sequencing data and tens of millions of unique TCR sequences were included in an early release covering over 600 HLA-typed donors. Among around 400 genotyped donors of the cohort, an average of about 240,000 unique TCR beta nucleotide sequences were sequenced per donor, around 20% of them non-productive. Using immunosequencing, the study profiled T cell repertoires from around 670 subjects and related those repertoires to cytomegalovirus serostatus. A later genetic analysis took genome-wide SNP genotypes for about three fifths of the roughly 700 donors and used that subset as a discovery cohort. A later analysis re-examined previously published TCR beta repertoires from about 700 donors and added high-resolution HLA genotyping to investigate patterns of TCR occurrence. To decide whether each TCR beta V gene segment behaved as functional or pseudogenic, an earlier analysis of some 600 of the donors relied on high-throughput TCR beta sequencing. Among the roughly 390 genotyped donors, 75% to 90% belonged to the genetic ancestry cluster associated with self-reported Caucasian donors. Several DR-DQ haplotypes were handled as single units for association and clustering because linkage in the cohort was strong. HLA typing covered class I and class II loci at four-digit resolution.

CDR1 MRHNA and CDR2 SNTAGT are derived from the germline V gene. The CDR3 starts with the cysteine, ends with the phenylalanine, and has 18 residues. This entry keeps only the CDR3 DNA: 54 bases, framed from base 1. Deletion took 4 bases off V and 3 bases off J, with a span of 21 bases between the germline ends. What the work shows at the level of the full study, not this receptor alone: According to a later analysis, parvovirus B19, influenza, CMV and Epstein-Barr virus appeared linked to several top co-occurrence clusters. Correlated functional status among segregating V segments might reflect linkage disequilibrium, but an unknown experimental factor could not be ruled out. Broadly in line with IMGT annotations, most TCR beta V segments showed up in productive rearrangements about 87% or about 30% of the time in an earlier analysis of 587 of the donors. A further reported finding was that TCR beta sequences accurately predicted the HLA-A and HLA-B alleles for most subjects in the first cohort. The presence/absence analyses assumed that sequencing depth was roughly uniform across donors, and that assumption may not be true. The authors suggested that the approach could potentially be generalized to other disease states and immunological phenotypes. A few of the identified cytomegalovirus-associated TCR beta chains were confirmed in vitro to be specific for cytomegalovirus antigens. In this cohort, only TCR beta chains were sequenced, and detectable features were limited by the absence of alpha or paired-chain data. A later analysis found that TCR association rates varied across HLA loci, with DRB1 alleles showing the most associated TCRs and HLA-C alleles the fewest. In a later genetic analysis, a missense DCLRE1C variant was associated with V-gene and J-gene trimming of TCR beta chains, and the association was replicated in an independent cohort. In a later genetic analysis, fewer N-insertions in productive TCRs were reported among donors in an Asian-associated ancestry cluster than the roughly 700-donor mean. In a later analysis, about 17,000 TCR beta sequences were associated with specific HLA alleles at a false discovery rate of 0.05. Fewer than 20 rarely observed V segments, including chromosome 9 orphons, were excluded from the earlier analysis of a few hundred of the donors because counts were too low. Most TCR sequences were seen in very few donors, while some public TCRs were found in many individuals. In a later analysis, HLA-associated TCR beta chains showed more clonal expansion and lower generation probabilities than non-associated chains that were equally common. In a later analysis, most CMV-associated TCR beta chains were found to appear HLA-restricted, with HLA associations seemingly driven largely by CMV exposure. A group of highly shared sequence variants was considered likely to be a technical artifact of the sequencing pipeline. The only immune exposure information available for the cohort was CMV serostatus. Cytomegalovirus status was reported to be diagnosed by the classifier with high specificity and sensitivity in both the original and validation cohorts. Some IMGT-functional V segments, including TRBV6-2 and TRBV6-3, could not be distinguished by the 87-base-pair reads and were therefore excluded. Because HLA typing was unavailable for some donors at each locus, only the typed subset was used in association tests. When HLA alleles, especially DR and DQ, strongly co-occurred, attributing TCR associations to individual alleles was difficult. In the study, 164 TCR beta chains were listed as associated with cytomegalovirus.

In total, 500 to 700 healthy bone marrow donors made up the cohort. Cohort members were all nominally healthy when sampled, although unrecorded immune exposures were likely present. The donor was CMV seropositive and belonged to the group of 250 to 300 seropositive cohort members. Each donor provided a peripheral blood sample, and peripheral blood mononuclear cells were used for TCR beta sequencing. The Qiagen DNeasy Blood Extraction Kit was used to extract genomic DNA from the blood cell samples. This clone turned up a few times. Its specific antigen is unknown. Base-call qualities are not available, and no considerably larger clone is one nucleotide away. Library method: the immunoSEQ multiplex PCR assay. For the multiplex PCR, a mixture combining 60 forward primers for TCR Vbeta segments and 13 reverse primers for TCR Jbeta segments was used. Amplification of the CDR3 region of rearranged TCR beta genes was performed with a multiplex PCR assay on genomic DNA. The Illumina HiSeq System was used to sequence the amplified TCR beta libraries as 87-base-pair reads. The study's processing was this. Across the 500 to 850 repertoires, a later analysis counted some 81 million unique TCR beta chains, roughly 11 million of which were shared by at least two donors. Raw reads were error-corrected and collapsed into unique sequences by a nearest-neighbor algorithm in which closely related sequences were merged to remove PCR and sequencing errors. Alignment of CDR3 sequences to IMGT reference sequences was used to assign V, D and J gene segments. Each retained sequence needed at least a six-nucleotide match to both a V gene segment and a J gene segment. Rearrangements were called productive when the CDR3 lacked stop codons and stayed in frame with V and J; all others were non-productive. Following IMGT convention, CDR3 was defined as the stretch from the second conserved V-encoded cysteine up to the conserved J-encoded phenylalanine. The earlier analysis of about 620 of the donors excluded sequences that lacked an unambiguous match to a single V gene segment. An earlier analysis of 587 of the donors classified V segments as functional when productive rearrangements were above 56.7% and as segregating when the standard deviation between donors was above 5%. A statistical classification framework was developed to diagnose cytomegalovirus status using the catalog of TCR beta chain sequences. In a later analysis, TCR nucleotide sequences were compared against IMGT/GENE-DB human TR gene sequences so that V and J genes could be assigned. A later analysis assigned CDR3 sequences and most-parsimonious VDJ recombination scenarios with the TCRdist pipeline. In a later analysis, every TCR beta chain was defined by the combination of its CDR3 amino acid sequence and its V-gene family, and reads without a unique V-gene family were dropped. To address suspected cross-contamination and a sequencing artifact, a later analysis removed roughly 580 highly shared, low-generation-probability nucleotide sequences. In a later analysis, a clonal expansion index was calculated for each public chain from normalized within-repertoire ranks of inferred template counts. In a later analysis, generation probabilities were computed using a VDJ recombination model fitted to out-of-frame rearrangements, and the results were checked against IGoR. In a later analysis, TCR-TCR, TCR-HLA and TCR-CMV co-occurrence was scored with hypergeometric tests, and a repertoire-size bias correction was applied to TCR pairs. In a later analysis, false discovery rates were estimated by permuting HLA or CMV assignments 20 times. In a later analysis, co-occurring TCRs were grouped using DBSCAN, and TCRdist sequence similarity was added for clustering within HLA-allele-positive subsets. Repertoires with fewer than 30,000 or more than 120,000 public chains were left out of co-occurrence clustering, as were a few repertoires with anomalous nucleotide sharing. This is the immuneACCESS table as TCRdb keeps it, with only in-frame sequences that have V and J called. A part of the clones is gone; compared with another copy, unresolved V genes explain less than half, and the rest is unexplained. V and J calls plus clone size are reproduced from that table; the DNA served to infer D and trimming. The sample profile shows 200,000 to 250,000 clones; roughly 82% of them were found once. In total, the top ten clones hold 5% to 6% of the sample.

Source material: PBMCs. The V and J segments used are TRBV6-4 and TRBJ1-4, with TRBD1 tentatively as D gene (6 bases match). The receptor was derived from a woman aged 40 to 50 in good health and CMV-seropositive. The CDR3 is CASSAPLRGRGSNEKLFF. The bases are TGTGCCAGCAGTGCCCCCTTAAGGGGAAGGGGGTCTAATGAAAAACTGTTTTTT.